This TCR beta chain appears in the sequencing data of a study of beta chain features in type 1 diabetes. The authors took one heparinised blood draw, averaging about 120 mL, from each donor. Concerning this clone itself: What it binds is not known.

Germline CDR1 MNHEY, CDR2 SMNVEV (reference sequence). CDR3 size: 14 residues. The V segment lost 3 bases and the J segment 3 bases; nucleotides outside the gene matches: 4. The investigators reverse transcribed all of the isolated RNA, so they sequenced expressed TCRB transcripts. Profiled with immunoSEQ multiplex PCR; TCRdb holds only in-frame clones, not every one. The top ten clones hold around 0.1% of a sample with about 620,000 clones, roughly 16% of them seen once. Notes on the study in general: cDNA-based reads could over-represent cells with high TCR expression.

The sequence was collected from a man between 18 and 35 years old in good health. The V call is TRBV27, the J call TRBJ2-5, with 7 bases aligning to TRBD1. Material for sequencing was naive CD4+ T cells from blood. The CDR3 loop is CASSFLDRKETQYF. Here the CDR3 DNA reads TGTGCCAGCAGTTTTTTGGACAGGAAAGAGACCCAGTACTTC.